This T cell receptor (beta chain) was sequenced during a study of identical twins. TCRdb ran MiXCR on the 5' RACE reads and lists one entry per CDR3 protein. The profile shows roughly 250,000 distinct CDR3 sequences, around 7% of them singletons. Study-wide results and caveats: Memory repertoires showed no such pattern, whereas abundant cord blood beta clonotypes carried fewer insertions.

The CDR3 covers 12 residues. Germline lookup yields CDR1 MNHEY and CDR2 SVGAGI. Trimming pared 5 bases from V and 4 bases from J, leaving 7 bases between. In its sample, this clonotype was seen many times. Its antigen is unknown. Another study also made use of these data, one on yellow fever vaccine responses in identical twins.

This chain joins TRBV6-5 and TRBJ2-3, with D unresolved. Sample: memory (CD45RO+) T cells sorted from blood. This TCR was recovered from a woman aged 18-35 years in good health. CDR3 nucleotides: TGTGCCAGCAGTCCCGCTCCAGATACGCAGTATTTT. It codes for CASSPAPDTQYF.